Reported below is one T cell receptor beta chain. Its recognized antigen is unknown. Per-base quality was not reported, and no clone a single base away is much larger than it. Inclusive of the bounding cysteine and phenylalanine, the CDR3 is 15 residues long. Just the 45-base CDR3 DNA is kept, in frame starting at base 1. Per the germline V gene (reference sequence), MNHNY is the CDR1 and SVGAGI is the CDR2. The junction carries 12 bases between V and J, which are trimmed by 4 bases and 0 bases respectively. The twin pairs came from the European Cystic Fibrosis Twin and Sibling Study Cohort, a cohort that recruited patients from roughly 160 CF clinics across 14 European countries. Zygosity and CFTR genotype were confirmed in-house, and zygosity was tested by multiplex PCR of nine short tandem repeat loci. Peripheral blood was sampled from each twin, and clinical parameters were recorded on the day of blood sampling. Genomic DNA was isolated from peripheral blood cells with phenol/chloroform and kept in TE buffer at 4 degrees C.

These data come from a study of monozygotic twins with cystic fibrosis (dated by TCRdb to the early 2020s). The study in broad terms: Three micrograms of fragmented DNA went through approximately 14 PCR cycles to produce barcoded libraries. TCR beta repertoires were compared within and between 16 monozygotic twin pairs with cystic fibrosis so that genetic influence on V and J gene usage could be assessed. Data for three of the twin pairs had already been reported earlier in a different context. On the day blood was drawn, the twins' weight-for-height and FEVPerc (FEV1 disease centile) were ranked against those of the 1,060 cohort participants. The cohort included ten female and six male twin pairs, mostly children and adolescents, aged roughly 2.0 to 40 years with a median of about 8.2 years. Study-wide conclusions, independent of this receptor: Sharing of nucleotide-identical clonotypes was significantly greater within monozygotic CF twin pairs than between unrelated CF individuals (P = 0.000026, Mann-Whitney). In 13 of 16 pairs, V gene usage most closely resembled the co-twin's, and the same held for J usage in 8 of 16 pairs, a pattern suggesting genetic constraints. The cohort was small, and the number of shared CDR3s showed no association with age, concordance or disease severity. Simpson clonality was found to be generally low (median approximately 0.0086), suggesting a naive-dominated repertoire, although higher clonality was observed in the most severely affected patients.

Following the manufacturer's instructions, TCR beta CDR3 regions were amplified by multiplex PCR with the immunoSEQ immune profiling system. An Illumina NextSeq system was used for sequencing. The published analysis was carried out like this. Sequence data were processed on the immunoSEQ Analyzer platform, and clonality was calculated as the square root of Simpson's index of productive rearrangements. Similarity in V and J usage was measured by Jensen-Shannon distance, and OLGA was used to compute CDR3 generation probabilities. The immuneACCESS database (August 2020) and VDJdb (December 2020) were searched for shared CDR3 sequences. TCRdb stores this immuneACCESS table with in-frame sequences only. Part of the clones is absent; in the studies checked, under half of the shortfall reflects unresolved V genes, and no reason is known for the rest. That table is the source of V, J and clone size, and D and trimming were worked out from the DNA. This sample comprises some 20,000 clones, approximately 97% of them detected only once. Clones ranked in the top ten supply 1.9% of the sample.

The receptor chain draws on TRBV6-6 and TRBJ1-2, with TRBD1 as a weak D call on 6 bases. The receptor comes from a woman under 40 with cystic fibrosis. Input material: blood. The sequence in DNA is TGTGCCAGCAGTTTATGGTCAGGGGCTAACTATGGCTACACCTTC. This gives the protein CASSLWSGANYGYTF.